These T cell receptor beta chains were read from a single sample in a study of control samples from healthy donors and cancer patients. Repertoires were generated with immunoSEQ multiplex PCR, while TCRdb's copy carries only in-frame clones and drops some. The sample records about 150,000 clones, about 91% being singletons. Sequences were obtained from blood. The receptors here all came from a man aged 25-45 years in good health. Each CDR3 is given with its conserved first and last residue. Each record gives: V gene, J gene, clone size, D gene, CDR3 DNA, CDR3 protein. The D gene is left open where the match is weak. Some rows have no size entry. The others give once, few or many, or a class for an expanded clone.

V gene: TRBV5-1; J gene: TRBJ1-2; clone size: -; D gene: -; CDR3 DNA: TGCGCCAGCACAGCAGGGGTCGACTATGGCTACACCTTC; CDR3 protein: CASTAGVDYGYTF
V gene: TRBV5-1; J gene: TRBJ2-1; clone size: -; D gene: -; CDR3 DNA: TGCGCCAGCAGCTTTCTAGCAGGGTCCTACAATGAGCAGTTCTTC; CDR3 protein: CASSFLAGSYNEQFF
V gene: TRBV6-5; J gene: TRBJ2-7; clone size: -; D gene: -; CDR3 DNA: TGTGCCAGCAGTTTCGGGGCTACCTACGAGCAGTACTTC; CDR3 protein: CASSFGATYEQYF
V gene: TRBV4-1; J gene: TRBJ2-4; clone size: -; D gene: -; CDR3 DNA: TGCGCCAGCAGCCAAGTGCACCGGGACTCGCAAATTCAGTACTTC; CDR3 protein: CASSQVHRDSQIQYF
V gene: TRBV5-1; J gene: TRBJ2-1; clone size: -; D gene: -; CDR3 DNA: TGCGCCAGCAGCTTGGTCACGCCGGGTCCGAGCTCCTACAATGAGCAGTTCTTC; CDR3 protein: CASSLVTPGPSSYNEQFF
V gene: TRBV7-2; J gene: TRBJ1-4; clone size: -; D gene: TRBD1; CDR3 DNA: TGTGCCAGCAGCTTAGGGACAGGGAATGAAAAACTGTTTTTT; CDR3 protein: CASSLGTGNEKLFF
V gene: TRBV9; J gene: TRBJ1-1; clone size: few; D gene: TRBD1; CDR3 DNA: TGTGCCAGCAGCTCCTCAGTCGGGACAGGGGGCGGCAGGGGTGAAGCTTTCTTT; CDR3 protein: CASSSSVGTGGGRGEAFF
V gene: TRBV3-1/TRBV3-2; J gene: TRBJ2-3; clone size: few; D gene: TRBD2; CDR3 DNA: TGTGCCAGCAGCTTAGTGACTAGCGGAGCAGATACGCAGTATTTT; CDR3 protein: CASSLVTSGADTQYF
V gene: TRBV3-1/TRBV3-2; J gene: TRBJ1-5; clone size: few; D gene: TRBD1; CDR3 DNA: TGTGCCAGCAGCCTGGGACAGGGAGATCAGCCCCAGCATTTT; CDR3 protein: CASSLGQGDQPQHF
V gene: TRBV2; J gene: TRBJ1-5; clone size: few; D gene: -; CDR3 DNA: TGTGCCAGCAGTCAAGACAGGTATAGCAATCAGCCCCAGCATTTT; CDR3 protein: CASSQDRYSNQPQHF
V gene: TRBV7-3; J gene: TRBJ2-3; clone size: -; D gene: -; CDR3 DNA: TGTGCCAGCAGCTTCGGGGGCGCAGATACGCAGTATTTT; CDR3 protein: CASSFGGADTQYF
V gene: TRBV28; J gene: TRBJ1-2; clone size: -; D gene: -; CDR3 DNA: TGTGCCAGCAGCTCGCTCATGGAAGTGGGTGGCTACACCTTC; CDR3 protein: CASSSLMEVGGYTF
V gene: TRBV9; J gene: TRBJ2-7; clone size: -; D gene: TRBD1; CDR3 DNA: TGTGCCAGCAGCGCCGGGACAGGGGGGTACGAGCAGTACTTC; CDR3 protein: CASSAGTGGYEQYF
V gene: TRBV24-1; J gene: TRBJ2-2; clone size: -; D gene: TRBD2; CDR3 DNA: TGTGCCACCGCGGGGAGGGGAGGCAACACCGGGGAGCTGTTTTTT; CDR3 protein: CATAGRGGNTGELFF
V gene: TRBV7-9; J gene: TRBJ2-2; clone size: -; D gene: -; CDR3 DNA: TGTGCCAGCAGAGCGCGGGGCCAACCAACCGGGGAGCTGTTTTTT; CDR3 protein: CASRARGQPTGELFF
V gene: TRBV19; J gene: TRBJ2-1; clone size: -; D gene: TRBD2; CDR3 DNA: TGTGCCAGTAGTCAACTAGCGGGGGGCCTCTACAATGAGCAGTTCTTC; CDR3 protein: CASSQLAGGLYNEQFF
V gene: TRBV11-2; J gene: TRBJ1-5; clone size: -; D gene: -; CDR3 DNA: TGTGCCAGCAGCTCGGCCGGAGGCTCCAATCAGCCCCAGCATTTT; CDR3 protein: CASSSAGGSNQPQHF
V gene: TRBV18; J gene: TRBJ2-1; clone size: -; D gene: -; CDR3 DNA: TGTGCCAGCTCACCACAGGGATACAATGAGCAGTTCTTC; CDR3 protein: CASSPQGYNEQFF
V gene: TRBV15; J gene: TRBJ2-3; clone size: -; D gene: -; CDR3 DNA: TGTGCCACCAGCAGAGATAAGGGGACGCAGTATTTT; CDR3 protein: CATSRDKGTQYF
V gene: TRBV28; J gene: TRBJ1-2; clone size: -; D gene: -; CDR3 DNA: TGTGCCAGCAACAAAGGGCGGAACTATGGCTACACCTTC; CDR3 protein: CASNKGRNYGYTF
V gene: TRBV10-1; J gene: TRBJ2-3; clone size: -; D gene: TRBD1; CDR3 DNA: TGCGCCAGCACAACTACCCGGGACAGGAGCACAGATACGCAGTATTTT; CDR3 protein: CASTTTRDRSTDTQYF
V gene: TRBV7-2; J gene: TRBJ1-1; clone size: -; D gene: -; CDR3 DNA: TGTGCCAGCAGCTTTGACATGTTAAACACTGAAGCTTTCTTT; CDR3 protein: CASSFDMLNTEAFF
V gene: TRBV28; J gene: TRBJ1-4; clone size: -; D gene: -; CDR3 DNA: TGTGCCAGCAGTTTACGGACCCAGCCCAATGAAAAACTGTTTTTT; CDR3 protein: CASSLRTQPNEKLFF
V gene: TRBV3-1/TRBV3-2; J gene: TRBJ2-3; clone size: -; D gene: TRBD2; CDR3 DNA: TGTGCCAGCAGCCAAGCCATTAGCGGGGGGTCCGATACGCAGTATTTT; CDR3 protein: CASSQAISGGSDTQYF
V gene: TRBV11-3; J gene: TRBJ2-1; clone size: -; D gene: TRBD2; CDR3 DNA: TGTGCCAGCAGCTTAGAACTAGCGGGCCCCTCCTACAATGAGCAGTTCTTC; CDR3 protein: CASSLELAGPSYNEQFF